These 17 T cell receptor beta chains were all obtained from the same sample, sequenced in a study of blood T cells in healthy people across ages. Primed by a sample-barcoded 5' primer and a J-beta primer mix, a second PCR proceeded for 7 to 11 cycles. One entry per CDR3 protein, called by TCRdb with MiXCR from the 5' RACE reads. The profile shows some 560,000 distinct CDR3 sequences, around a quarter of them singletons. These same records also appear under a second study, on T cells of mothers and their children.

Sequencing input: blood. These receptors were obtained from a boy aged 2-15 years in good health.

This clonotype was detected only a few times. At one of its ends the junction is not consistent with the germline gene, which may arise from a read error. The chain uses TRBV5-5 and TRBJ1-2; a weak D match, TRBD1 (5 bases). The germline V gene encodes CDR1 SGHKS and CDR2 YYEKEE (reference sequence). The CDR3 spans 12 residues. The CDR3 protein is CASSTSGQVFYF. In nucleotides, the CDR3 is TGTGCCAGCAGCACGTCGGGGCAGGTCTTTTACTTC.

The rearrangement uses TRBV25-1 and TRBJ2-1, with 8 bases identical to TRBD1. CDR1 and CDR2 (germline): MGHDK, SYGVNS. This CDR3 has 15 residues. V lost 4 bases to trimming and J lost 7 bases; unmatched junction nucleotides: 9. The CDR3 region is CASSALDREINEQFF. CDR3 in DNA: TGTGCCAGCAGTGCCCTGGACAGGGAAATTAATGAGCAGTTCTTC.

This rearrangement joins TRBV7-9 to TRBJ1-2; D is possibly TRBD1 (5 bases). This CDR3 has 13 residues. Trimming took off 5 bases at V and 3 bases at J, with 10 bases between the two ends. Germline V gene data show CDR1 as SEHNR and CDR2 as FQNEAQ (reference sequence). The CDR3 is CASSPREDYGYTF. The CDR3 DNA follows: TGTGCCAGCAGCCCCAGGGAGGACTATGGCTACACCTTC.

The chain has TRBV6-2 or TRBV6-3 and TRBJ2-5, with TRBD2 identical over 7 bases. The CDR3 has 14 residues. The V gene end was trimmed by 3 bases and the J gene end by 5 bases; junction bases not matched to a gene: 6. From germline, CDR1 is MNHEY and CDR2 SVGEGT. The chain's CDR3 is CASSYSGQRETQYF. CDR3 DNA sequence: TGTGCCAGCAGTTATAGCGGGCAACGGGAGACCCAGTACTTC.

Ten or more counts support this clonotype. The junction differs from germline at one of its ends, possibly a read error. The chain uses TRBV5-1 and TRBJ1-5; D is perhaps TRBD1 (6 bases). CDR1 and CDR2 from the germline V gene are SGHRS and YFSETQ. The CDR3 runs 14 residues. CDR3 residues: CASSVGGSNQPQHF. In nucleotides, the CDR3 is TGTGCCAGCAGTGTAGGGGGAAGCAATCAGCCCCAGCATTTT.

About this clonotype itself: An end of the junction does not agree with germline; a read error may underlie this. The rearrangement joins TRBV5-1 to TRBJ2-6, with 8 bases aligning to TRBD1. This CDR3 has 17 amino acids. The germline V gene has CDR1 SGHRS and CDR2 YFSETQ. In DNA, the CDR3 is TGCGCCAGCAGCTTGATGGGCAGGGGGCCTGGGGCCAACGTCCCGACTTTC. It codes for CASSLMGRGPGANVPTF.

This CDR3 reads CSARDLDSYYNEQFF. The CDR3 coding sequence is TGCAGTGCTAGAGACTTGGACAGCTACTACAATGAGCAGTTCTTC. The V gene is TRBV20-1, the J gene TRBJ2-1; weak D call: TRBD1 (6 bases). Per the germline V gene, CDR1 is DFQATT and CDR2 is SNEGSKA (reference sequence). V dropped 0 bases and J dropped 3 bases, with 12 bases sitting between them. The CDR3 covers 15 residues.

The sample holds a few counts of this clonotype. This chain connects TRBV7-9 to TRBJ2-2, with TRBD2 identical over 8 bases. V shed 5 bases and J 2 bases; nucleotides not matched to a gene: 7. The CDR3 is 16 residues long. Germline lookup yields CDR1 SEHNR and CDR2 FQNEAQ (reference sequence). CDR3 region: CASSRVAGSNTGELFF. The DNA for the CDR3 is TGTGCCAGCAGCAGAGTAGCGGGATCTAACACCGGGGAGCTGTTTTTT.

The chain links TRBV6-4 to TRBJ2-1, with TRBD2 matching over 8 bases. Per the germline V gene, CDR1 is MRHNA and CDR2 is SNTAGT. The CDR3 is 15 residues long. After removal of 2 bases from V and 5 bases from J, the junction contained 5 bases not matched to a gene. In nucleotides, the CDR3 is TGTGCCAGCAGTGACGGCCGGGAGGGTAACAATGAGCAGTTCTTC. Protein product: CASSDGREGNNEQFF.

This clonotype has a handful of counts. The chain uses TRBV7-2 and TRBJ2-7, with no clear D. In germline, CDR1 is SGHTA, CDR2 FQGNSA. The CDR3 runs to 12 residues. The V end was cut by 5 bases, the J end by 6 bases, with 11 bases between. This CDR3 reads CASSPVAGEQYF. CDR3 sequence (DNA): TGTGCCAGCAGCCCCGTCGCAGGCGAGCAGTACTTC.

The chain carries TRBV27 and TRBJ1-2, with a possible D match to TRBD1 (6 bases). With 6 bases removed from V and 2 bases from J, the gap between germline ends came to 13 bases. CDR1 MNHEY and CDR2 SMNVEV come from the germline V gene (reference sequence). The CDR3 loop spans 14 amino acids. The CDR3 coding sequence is TGTGCCAGCAGCCGCCTCACAGGGAACTATGGCTACACCTTC. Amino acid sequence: CASSRLTGNYGYTF.

This chain's CDR3 is CASSLDEGRDTQYF. For the CDR3, the DNA is TGCGCCAGCAGCTTGGATGAGGGGCGAGATACGCAGTATTTT. The rearrangement uses TRBV5-1 and TRBJ2-3; possibly TRBD1 or TRBD2 for D (5 bases each). V was pared by 0 bases and J by 5 bases, with 10 bases between. This CDR3 comprises 14 residues. From germline, CDR1 is SGHRS and CDR2 YFSETQ.

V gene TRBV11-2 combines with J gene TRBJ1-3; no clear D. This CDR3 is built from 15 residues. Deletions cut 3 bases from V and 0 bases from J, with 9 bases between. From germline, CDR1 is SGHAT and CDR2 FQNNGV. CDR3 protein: CASSFGSSSGNTIYF. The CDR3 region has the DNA TGTGCCAGCAGCTTTGGTTCATCCTCTGGAAACACCATATATTTT.

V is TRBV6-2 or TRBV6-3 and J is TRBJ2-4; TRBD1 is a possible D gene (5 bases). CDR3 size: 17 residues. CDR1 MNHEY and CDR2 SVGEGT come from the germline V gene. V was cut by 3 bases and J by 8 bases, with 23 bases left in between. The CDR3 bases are TGTGCCAGCAGTTATTTGATGCCCAGCCCGTTAGGGGACATTCAGTACTTC. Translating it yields CASSYLMPSPLGDIQYF.

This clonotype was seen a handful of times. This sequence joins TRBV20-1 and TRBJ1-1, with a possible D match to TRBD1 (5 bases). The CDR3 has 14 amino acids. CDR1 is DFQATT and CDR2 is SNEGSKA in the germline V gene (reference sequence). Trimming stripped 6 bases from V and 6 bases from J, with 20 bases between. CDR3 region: CSARGGTGVPEAFF. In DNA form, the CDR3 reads TGCAGTGCCCGGGGGGGGACGGGTGTGCCTGAAGCTTTCTTT.

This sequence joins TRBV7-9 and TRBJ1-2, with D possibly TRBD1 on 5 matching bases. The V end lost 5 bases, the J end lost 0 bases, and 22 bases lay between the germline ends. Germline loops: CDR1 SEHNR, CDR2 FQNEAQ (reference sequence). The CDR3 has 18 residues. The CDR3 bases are TGTGCCAGCAGCCAAGCCCCGGGACGGCAGATTCCTAACTATGGCTACACCTTC. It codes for CASSQAPGRQIPNYGYTF.

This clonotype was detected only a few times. The CDR3 loop is CASAPRASDYYNEQFF. CDR3 nucleotides: TGTGCCAGCGCTCCTCGCGCTAGCGACTACTACAATGAGCAGTTCTTC. The chain joins TRBV6-1 to TRBJ2-1; D is perhaps TRBD2 (6 bases). The CDR3 is made up of 16 amino acids. Per the germline V gene, CDR1 is MNHNS and CDR2 is SASEGT. V was cut by 8 bases and J by 3 bases, with 20 bases left in between.